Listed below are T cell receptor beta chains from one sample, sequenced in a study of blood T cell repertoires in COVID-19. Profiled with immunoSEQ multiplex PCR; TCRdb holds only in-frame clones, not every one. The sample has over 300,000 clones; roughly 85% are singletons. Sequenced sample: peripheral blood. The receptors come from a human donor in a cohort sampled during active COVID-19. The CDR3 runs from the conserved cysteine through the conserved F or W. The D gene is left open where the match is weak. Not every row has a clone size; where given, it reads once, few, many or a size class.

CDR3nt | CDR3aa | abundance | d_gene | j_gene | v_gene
TGTGCCAGCAGGGGCCGAAATGAGCAGTTCTTC | CASRGRNEQFF | . | . | TRBJ2-1 | TRBV12-3/TRBV12-4
TGTGCCAGCAGCCAAGGGACCAGGGATTCACCCCTCCACTTT | CASSQGTRDSPLHF | . | . | TRBJ1-6 | TRBV14
TGTGCCAGTAGGACTCTGGGGACAGGGAACACCGGGGAGCTGTTTTTT | CASRTLGTGNTGELFF | . | TRBD1 | TRBJ2-2 | TRBV3-1/TRBV3-2
TGTGCTAGTGGTTTGGGGGACTCAACGAGTACCGGGGAGCTGTTTTTT | CASGLGDSTSTGELFF | . | . | TRBJ2-2 | TRBV12-5
TGCGCCAGCAGCCCATTTAGCGGGGGCCGTGACAATGAGCAGTTCTTC | CASSPFSGGRDNEQFF | . | TRBD2 | TRBJ2-1 | TRBV5-1
TGTGCCAGCAGCCCAATGGGGCTCATTCAGCCCCAGCATTTT | CASSPMGLIQPQHF | . | . | TRBJ1-5 | TRBV7-8
TGTGCCAGCAGACACGTTCTGGCTTTCTTT | CASRHVLAFF | once | . | TRBJ1-1 | TRBV6-5
TGCGCCAGCAGCTTGGGAGGAGGCACTGAAGCTTTCTTT | CASSLGGGTEAFF | few | . | TRBJ1-1 | TRBV5-1
TGTGCCAGCAGTGATTACAGTAACTATGGCTACACCTTC | CASSDYSNYGYTF | . | . | TRBJ1-2 | TRBV6-1
TGTGCCAGCAGCGAACGACAGGGTAGGTACACTGAAGCTTTCTTT | CASSERQGRYTEAFF | . | TRBD1 | TRBJ1-1 | TRBV7-2
TGTGCCAGCAGTTTATCGATAATAGGGAGAGGCAATCAGCCCCAGCATTTT | CASSLSIIGRGNQPQHF | . | . | TRBJ1-5 | TRBV27
TGTGCCAGCAGCTTAGCGGGAGCAGCTAACTATGGCTACACCTTC | CASSLAGAANYGYTF | . | . | TRBJ1-2 | TRBV7-9
TGTGCCAGCAGCCAAGAGAAGGGGGCCGGGGAGCTGTTTTTT | CASSQEKGAGELFF | . | . | TRBJ2-2 | TRBV3-1/TRBV3-2
TGTGCCAGCACCTCGGGCGGGGAGCTGTTTTTT | CASTSGGELFF | . | . | TRBJ2-2 | TRBV5-6
TGTGCCAGCAGACTAGCGGGGGAAGAGACCCAGTACTTC | CASRLAGEETQYF | . | TRBD2 | TRBJ2-5 | TRBV7-9
TGTGCCAGCTCAGCGACACAGAACACTGAAGCTTTCTTT | CASSATQNTEAFF | . | . | TRBJ1-1 | TRBV18
TGTGCCAGCAGCCAAGTGCGGCGGGGGGGCCAGGAGACCCAGTACTTC | CASSQVRRGGQETQYF | . | TRBD2 | TRBJ2-5 | TRBV3-1/TRBV3-2
TGTGCCTGGAGTGTACTGACCTACGAGCGGTACTTC | CAWSVLTYERYF | . | . | TRBJ2-7 | TRBV30
TGTGCCAGCAGTGAATCAGTCAGGACAGGGGATAGAGCTTTCTTT | CASSESVRTGDRAFF | . | TRBD1 | TRBJ1-1 | TRBV6-1
TGTGCCAGCAGTTCACCGGGAAAAAATTCACCCCTCCACTTT | CASSSPGKNSPLHF | . | . | TRBJ1-6 | TRBV6-5
TGTGCCAGCAGTTTTACTGTCACAGGAGATCAGCCCCAGCATTTT | CASSFTVTGDQPQHF | few | . | TRBJ1-5 | TRBV6-5
TGTGCCAGCAGTGAATATGGCGTACTAGGCTATGAAAAACTGTTTTTT | CASSEYGVLGYEKLFF | . | . | TRBJ1-4 | TRBV25-1
TGTGCCAGCAGAGATACAGGGGTGAACACTGAAGCTTTCTTT | CASRDTGVNTEAFF | few | TRBD1 | TRBJ1-1 | TRBV2
TGTGCCAGCAGGTACAGGGTTATAGACAATCAGCCCCAGCATTTT | CASRYRVIDNQPQHF | . | . | TRBJ1-5 | TRBV2
TGTGCCAGCAGTTACTCGAGGGGGGGGGCGGACGGCTACACCTTC | CASSYSRGGADGYTF | many | . | TRBJ1-2 | TRBV6-5
TGTGCCTGGTCGGGGGTAGGCTACACCTTC | CAWSGVGYTF | . | . | TRBJ1-2 | TRBV30
TGCGCCAGCAGCTACAACAGGGGCGGGAACACCGGGGAGCTGTTTTTT | CASSYNRGGNTGELFF | few | TRBD1 | TRBJ2-2 | TRBV5-1
TGTGCCAGCAGCCAATTCCGGGATCAGCCCCAGCATTTT | CASSQFRDQPQHF | few | . | TRBJ1-5 | TRBV3-1/TRBV3-2
TGTGCCAGCAGTGACACAGGGGTGGACGAGCAGTACTTC | CASSDTGVDEQYF | few | TRBD1 | TRBJ2-7 | TRBV2
TGTGCCTGGAGTTTGAGCTCCGCCACTGAAGCTTTCTTT | CAWSLSSATEAFF | . | . | TRBJ1-1 | TRBV30
TGTGCCAGCAGCTTGGCCGGGGTTCTAGGCTACACCTTC | CASSLAGVLGYTF | . | . | TRBJ1-2 | TRBV5-6
TGCGCCAGCAGCCAAGAGCGGGGGACAGGGGACTATGGCTACACCTTC | CASSQERGTGDYGYTF | . | TRBD1 | TRBJ1-2 | TRBV4-1
TGTGCCAGCAGCTTAGATCGGACGGACTTAAATCAGCCCCAGCATTTT | CASSLDRTDLNQPQHF | . | . | TRBJ1-5 | TRBV11-2
TGTGCCAGTAGCGTCCGCTCTGGAAACACCATATATTTT | CASSVRSGNTIYF | . | . | TRBJ1-3 | TRBV19
TGTGCCAGCAGTGGACGACTAGCGGGGGGGACAGATACGCAGTATTTT | CASSGRLAGGTDTQYF | . | TRBD2 | TRBJ2-3 | TRBV27
TGCGCCAGCAGCCCCGGGGGGGGAAAAACTAACTATGGCTACACCTTC | CASSPGGGKTNYGYTF | . | . | TRBJ1-2 | TRBV5-1
TGTGCCTGGAGTCGAGGACAAGGGGATGAAGCTTTCTTT | CAWSRGQGDEAFF | few | . | TRBJ1-1 | TRBV30
TGTGCCAGCTCACCACAAACAGGGTGGGTCGGCGGAGGCTACACCTTC | CASSPQTGWVGGGYTF | . | . | TRBJ1-2 | TRBV18
TGTGCCACCTCCAGGGGGCCTCCTAACTATGGCTACACCTTC | CATSRGPPNYGYTF | . | TRBD1 | TRBJ1-2 | TRBV19
TGCGCCAGCACTATCCCAGGAGGGAGTAACAATGAGCAGTTCTTC | CASTIPGGSNNEQFF | . | . | TRBJ2-1 | TRBV5-1
TGTGCCAGCAGCTTAGTAGGTGGCCGAGGGCAGTACTTC | CASSLVGGRGQYF | . | . | TRBJ2-7 | TRBV7-2
TGTGCCAGCAGTCGACTAGCGGGGGCCGATGAGCAGTTCTTC | CASSRLAGADEQFF | once | TRBD2 | TRBJ2-1 | TRBV6-5